This TCR beta chain was captured in a study of CD8+ T cells in alopecia areata. The wider study: Treated patients were given oral tofacitinib, which was dosed at 5 to 10 mg twice daily.

A remark on this clone: Its target is unknown.

Regarding treatment: oral pan-JAK inhibitor, 5-10 mg twice daily. Researchers gathered lesional scalp punch biopsies and peripheral blood from patients with alopecia areata. Points from the study as a whole: Lesional scalp exceeded normal scalp in clonality, especially in alopecia totalis/universalis.

Unmatched junction bases numbered 7, after V lost 0 bases and J lost 6 bases. The CDR3 consists of 17 residues. Germline CDR1 LGHNA, CDR2 YSLEER. RNA extraction was followed by reverse transcription into cDNA, which acted as the sequencing template. The repertoire was sequenced with immunoSEQ multiplex PCR; TCRdb's copy has only in-frame clones and lacks some. The table has some 180,000 clones, 50% to 65% seen once; the top ten hold 10% to 14%. The source is a human donor with alopecia areata. The chain joins TRBV4-3 to TRBJ1-6; 8 bases match TRBD1. Source: CD8+ T cells sorted from blood, taken at week 24, from a patient treated with tofacitinib. This CDR3 is CASSQDADRGSNSPLHF. CDR3 DNA sequence: TGCGCCAGCAGCCAAGACGCTGACAGGGGATCTAATTCACCCCTCCACTTT.